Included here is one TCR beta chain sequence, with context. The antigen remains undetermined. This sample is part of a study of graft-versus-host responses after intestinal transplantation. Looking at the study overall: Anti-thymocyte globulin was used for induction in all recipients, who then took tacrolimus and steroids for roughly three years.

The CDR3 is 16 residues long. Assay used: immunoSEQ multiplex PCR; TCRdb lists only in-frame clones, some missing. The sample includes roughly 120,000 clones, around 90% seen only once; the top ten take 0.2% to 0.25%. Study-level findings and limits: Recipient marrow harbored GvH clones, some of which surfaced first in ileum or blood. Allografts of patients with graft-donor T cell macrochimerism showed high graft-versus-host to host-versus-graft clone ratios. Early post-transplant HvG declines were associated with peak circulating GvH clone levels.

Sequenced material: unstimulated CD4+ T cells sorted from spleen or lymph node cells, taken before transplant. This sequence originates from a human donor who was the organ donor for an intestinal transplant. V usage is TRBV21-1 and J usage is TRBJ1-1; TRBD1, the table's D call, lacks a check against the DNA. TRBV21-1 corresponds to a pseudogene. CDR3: CASSKEETGIGTEAFF. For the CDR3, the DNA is TGTGCCAGCAGCAAAGAAGAGACAGGGATCGGGACTGAAGCTTTCTTT.